This T cell receptor (beta chain) was captured in a study of shared clonotypes between healthy human individuals. Genomic DNA of every subset was divided equally among multiple immunoSEQ plates. Sequenced by immunoSEQ multiplex PCR; TCRdb stores in-frame clones only, minus some. This table has more than 400,000 clones, around 73% appearing once. Germline V gives CDR1 SGHTA, CDR2 FQGNSA. The CDR3 loop spans 13 amino acids. V lost 2 bases to trimming and J lost 4 bases, with 9 bases between them. Donors were Caucasian adults residing in Nashville, Tennessee, USA. The J gene is TRBJ2-7, the V gene TRBV7-2; D remains unclear. This sequence was found in a woman aged 35 to 49 in good health. Some clones in this sample may be carry-over from other donors' samples. Sequenced sample: PBMCs. In nucleotides, the CDR3 is TGTGCCAGCAGCTTAATACACGGATACGAGCAGTACTTC. It specifies CASSLIHGYEQYF.